This T cell receptor beta chain came from a study of spatial heterogeneity in lung cancer. Whole-study context: Those follow-up PBMC samples that were available underwent sequencing, at a median interval of about 22 months following resection.

V lost 11 bases and J lost 2, with 19 bases in between. The CDR3 extends over 15 amino acids. CDR1 is SNHLY, CDR2 FYNNEI, per germline. Indicated time point: blood at routine non-recurrence follow-up after resection. A single record per CDR3 protein comes from TCRdb applying MiXCR to the 5' RACE reads. The data hold about 100,000 distinct CDR3 sequences, with approximately 19% observed a single time. The sequence was collected from a male donor with early-stage non-small cell lung cancer. The source was PBMCs, collected at follow-up. The rearrangement uses TRBV2 and TRBJ1-5, with D unresolved. Written as DNA, the CDR3 is TGTGCCTCTCGAGGTCAGTCAACGGGCAATCAGCCCCAGCATTTT. Translation: CASRGQSTGNQPQHF.